The rows below give T cell receptor beta chains drawn from one sample of a study of CD8 T cells in Susac syndrome. TCRdb itself ran the immunoSEQ multiplex PCR reads through MiXCR, one entry per CDR3 protein. The sample records under 200,000 distinct CDR3 sequences, 95% being singletons. The sequenced sample consisted of CD4+ T cells from PBMCs. These receptors all come from a human donor in good health. CDR3s include the opening cysteine and the closing phenylalanine or tryptophan. The order of the fields is J gene, D gene, V gene, clone size, CDR3 DNA, CDR3 protein. The D gene is left open where the match is weak. The size of a clone is reported for some rows only, either as once, few or many, or as a class for expanded clones.

j_gene: TRBJ2-2
d_gene: -
v_gene: TRBV4-1
abundance: few
CDR3nt: TGCGCCAGCAGCCCCTGGGCGGCCCCGAACACCGGGGAGCTGTTTTTT
CDR3aa: CASSPWAAPNTGELFF

j_gene: TRBJ1-2
d_gene: -
v_gene: TRBV2
abundance: -
CDR3nt: TGTGCCAGCAGCCTCTTGACAGGAAACTATGGCTACACCTTC
CDR3aa: CASSLLTGNYGYTF

j_gene: TRBJ2-1
d_gene: -
v_gene: TRBV6-6
abundance: -
CDR3nt: TGTGCCAGCAGCCTACCCTCCTACAATGAGCAGTTCTTC
CDR3aa: CASSLPSYNEQFF

j_gene: TRBJ2-5
d_gene: -
v_gene: TRBV12-3/TRBV12-4
abundance: -
CDR3nt: TGTGCCAGCAGTTTAGGTGGGAGTCAAGAGACCCAGTACTTC
CDR3aa: CASSLGGSQETQYF

j_gene: TRBJ1-1
d_gene: -
v_gene: TRBV3-1
abundance: once
CDR3nt: TGTGCCAGCAGCCAAGCTCAAATGACAGACGAAGCTTTCTTT
CDR3aa: CASSQAQMTDEAFF

j_gene: TRBJ1-1
d_gene: -
v_gene: TRBV3-1
abundance: -
CDR3nt: TGTGCCAGCAGCCCAACCCCCCAGGGGGAAGCTTTCTTT
CDR3aa: CASSPTPQGEAFF

j_gene: TRBJ2-1
d_gene: -
v_gene: TRBV12-3/TRBV12-4
abundance: -
CDR3nt: TGTGCCAGCACCCCGAACTCCGGTAGCGGAGACAATGAGCAGTTCTTC
CDR3aa: CASTPNSGSGDNEQFF

j_gene: TRBJ1-2
d_gene: -
v_gene: TRBV7-2
abundance: -
CDR3nt: TGTGCCAGCAGCTTAGTCGTTAGGGCGGGGTATGGCTACACCTTC
CDR3aa: CASSLVVRAGYGYTF

j_gene: TRBJ2-3
d_gene: -
v_gene: TRBV3-1
abundance: -
CDR3nt: TGTGCCAGCAGCCATCTTGCGTCTAGCACAGATACGCAGTATTTT
CDR3aa: CASSHLASSTDTQYF

j_gene: TRBJ2-5
d_gene: TRBD2
v_gene: TRBV3-1
abundance: -
CDR3nt: TGTGCCAGCAGCCTACGGGGGGTCGAAGGAGAGACCCAGTACTTC
CDR3aa: CASSLRGVEGETQYF

j_gene: TRBJ1-1
d_gene: -
v_gene: TRBV29-1
abundance: once
CDR3nt: TGCAGCGTTGAATACGGACAGAACACTGAAGCTTTCTTT
CDR3aa: CSVEYGQNTEAFF

j_gene: TRBJ1-1
d_gene: -
v_gene: TRBV18
abundance: once
CDR3nt: TGTGCCAGCTTCCCGGCAGGGTATGACACTGAAGCTTTCTTT
CDR3aa: CASFPAGYDTEAFF

j_gene: TRBJ2-3
d_gene: -
v_gene: TRBV5-6
abundance: -
CDR3nt: TGTGCCAGCAGCTTGGGGCTAGTCGTGGGGCACACAGATACGCAGTATTTT
CDR3aa: CASSLGLVVGHTDTQYF

j_gene: TRBJ1-4
d_gene: -
v_gene: TRBV7-2
abundance: -
CDR3nt: TGTGCCAGCAGCCTCCCGGGGGGCCACGAAAAACTGTTTTTT
CDR3aa: CASSLPGGHEKLFF

j_gene: TRBJ2-1
d_gene: -
v_gene: TRBV20-1
abundance: -
CDR3nt: TGCAGTGCTAGCCCCGGAGGATGGGAAGGTGAGCAGTTCTTC
CDR3aa: CSASPGGWEGEQFF

j_gene: TRBJ2-1
d_gene: TRBD2
v_gene: TRBV4-1
abundance: -
CDR3nt: TGCGCCAGCAGCCAAGGCAGCGGGGGGGCCTTCTATGAGCAGTTCTTC
CDR3aa: CASSQGSGGAFYEQFF

j_gene: TRBJ2-5
d_gene: -
v_gene: TRBV2
abundance: -
CDR3nt: TGTGCCACCACGGGAGAGGCAGGGGCCTATCAAGTGAGGGAGACCCAGTACTTC
CDR3aa: CATTGEAGAYQVRETQYF